Listed below are T cell receptor beta chains from one sample, sequenced in a study of cytomegalovirus exposure and HLA in healthy donors. The table came from immunoSEQ multiplex PCR; TCRdb's copy has only in-frame clones and leaves some out. The sample lists some 200,000 clones, about four fifths occurring once. The sequenced sample was PBMCs. The receptor source for this set is a girl aged 10 to 17 in good health and CMV-seropositive. The CDR3 runs from the conserved cysteine through the conserved F or W. Fields, in order: J gene, clone size, V gene, D gene, CDR3 DNA, CDR3 protein. The D gene is left open where the match is weak. The listing skips clone size in some rows; elsewhere it reads once, few, many or a size class.

j_call: TRBJ2-6; clone_size: NA; v_call: TRBV19; d_call: NA; cdr3_nt: TGTGCCAGTAGTGCCCAGGGTCTCAGGGCCAACGTCCTGACTTTC; cdr3_aa: CASSAQGLRANVLTF
j_call: TRBJ1-2; clone_size: NA; v_call: TRBV6-1; d_call: NA; cdr3_nt: TGTGCCAGCAGTGAAAACGGAGGGGCTAGAGGCTACACCTTC; cdr3_aa: CASSENGGARGYTF
j_call: TRBJ2-2; clone_size: NA; v_call: TRBV4-3; d_call: TRBD2; cdr3_nt: TGCGCCAGCAGCCTAAGCGGGGCCGGGGAGCTGTTTTTT; cdr3_aa: CASSLSGAGELFF
j_call: TRBJ1-3; clone_size: NA; v_call: TRBV19; d_call: NA; cdr3_nt: TGTGCCAGTAGGATGAGCTCTGGAAACACCATATATTTT; cdr3_aa: CASRMSSGNTIYF
j_call: TRBJ2-7; clone_size: few; v_call: TRBV6-1; d_call: TRBD1; cdr3_nt: TGTGCCAGCAAGGGGACAGTCCTACGCGAGCAGTACTTC; cdr3_aa: CASKGTVLREQYF
j_call: TRBJ2-1; clone_size: once; v_call: TRBV19; d_call: NA; cdr3_nt: TGTGCCAGTAGTATAGCGGACGGCGGGGCGGGTTCCTCCTACAATGAGCAGTTCTTC; cdr3_aa: CASSIADGGAGSSYNEQFF
j_call: TRBJ2-3; clone_size: NA; v_call: TRBV6-5; d_call: NA; cdr3_nt: TGTGCCAGCAGTTACGACAAGTGGGGCACAGATACGCAGTATTTT; cdr3_aa: CASSYDKWGTDTQYF
j_call: TRBJ1-1; clone_size: NA; v_call: TRBV19; d_call: TRBD1; cdr3_nt: TGTGCCAGTAACGACATATTGACAGGGTATCTTAGGAACACTGAAGCTTTCTTT; cdr3_aa: CASNDILTGYLRNTEAFF
j_call: TRBJ1-1; clone_size: NA; v_call: TRBV4-1; d_call: NA; cdr3_nt: TGCGCCAGCAGCCCGGGCCGGGGCACTGAAGCTTTCTTT; cdr3_aa: CASSPGRGTEAFF
j_call: TRBJ2-1; clone_size: NA; v_call: TRBV4-3; d_call: NA; cdr3_nt: TGCGCCAGCAGCCAAGAATCTATCGACAGGGGAGGGGGCGGTCGGCAGTTCTTC; cdr3_aa: CASSQESIDRGGGGRQFF
j_call: TRBJ2-1; clone_size: NA; v_call: TRBV5-1; d_call: TRBD2; cdr3_nt: TGCGCCAGCAGCTTGGCCTTTAGCGGGGGGAACAATGAGCAGTTCTTC; cdr3_aa: CASSLAFSGGNNEQFF
j_call: TRBJ2-3; clone_size: NA; v_call: TRBV6-5; d_call: TRBD2; cdr3_nt: TGTGCCAGCAGTTACGGACTAGCGGGGGAGGTTACGCAGTATTTT; cdr3_aa: CASSYGLAGEVTQYF
j_call: TRBJ2-7; clone_size: NA; v_call: TRBV9; d_call: TRBD2; cdr3_nt: TGTGCCAGCAGTTCTAGCGGGGGGCTCTCCTACGAGCAGTACTTC; cdr3_aa: CASSSSGGLSYEQYF
j_call: TRBJ2-5; clone_size: NA; v_call: TRBV11-3; d_call: TRBD2; cdr3_nt: TGTGCCAGCAGCTTAGACTCTAGCGGGGGTCAAGAGACCCAGTACTTC; cdr3_aa: CASSLDSSGGQETQYF
j_call: TRBJ2-3; clone_size: NA; v_call: TRBV28; d_call: NA; cdr3_nt: TGTGCCAGCAGTCCCCCCCTAGTGCCCACAGATACGCAGTATTTT; cdr3_aa: CASSPPLVPTDTQYF
j_call: TRBJ1-3; clone_size: NA; v_call: TRBV9; d_call: NA; cdr3_nt: TGTGCCAGCAGCGTTAGCGGGGGCCCGCAATACTCTGGAAACACCATATATTTT; cdr3_aa: CASSVSGGPQYSGNTIYF
j_call: TRBJ2-1; clone_size: NA; v_call: TRBV7-2; d_call: NA; cdr3_nt: TGTGCCAGCAGCTTAGTTAGCCAGGGGAGCGCTGAGCAGTTCTTC; cdr3_aa: CASSLVSQGSAEQFF
j_call: TRBJ2-1; clone_size: NA; v_call: TRBV5-4; d_call: NA; cdr3_nt: TGTGCCAGCACCTCGGAGGGGAGTTACAATGAGCAGTTCTTC; cdr3_aa: CASTSEGSYNEQFF
j_call: TRBJ2-2; clone_size: NA; v_call: TRBV5-1; d_call: NA; cdr3_nt: TGCGCCAGCACCCGGGACTTTTCGAACACCGGGGAGCTGTTTTTT; cdr3_aa: CASTRDFSNTGELFF
j_call: TRBJ1-2; clone_size: NA; v_call: TRBV12-5; d_call: NA; cdr3_nt: TGTGCTAGCCGAGAGGGCTATGGCTACACCTTC; cdr3_aa: CASREGYGYTF
j_call: TRBJ2-3; clone_size: once; v_call: TRBV7-2; d_call: NA; cdr3_nt: TGTGCCAGCAGCTTATCAGAAGATACGCAGTATTTT; cdr3_aa: CASSLSEDTQYF
j_call: TRBJ2-7; clone_size: NA; v_call: TRBV18; d_call: NA; cdr3_nt: TGTGCCAGCTCACCATTCAGGGATAACAATATAGAGCAGTACTTC; cdr3_aa: CASSPFRDNNIEQYF
j_call: TRBJ2-7; clone_size: NA; v_call: TRBV13; d_call: TRBD2; cdr3_nt: TGTGCCAGCAGCTCAAAAGGCGGGGGTGACCCGGCGTACTTC; cdr3_aa: CASSSKGGGDPAYF
j_call: TRBJ2-5; clone_size: NA; v_call: TRBV5-6; d_call: NA; cdr3_nt: TGTGCCAGCAGCCGCCGGGGGTGGGGAGAGACCCAGTACTTC; cdr3_aa: CASSRRGWGETQYF
j_call: TRBJ2-7; clone_size: NA; v_call: TRBV2; d_call: NA; cdr3_nt: TGTGCCAGCAGTGAATTCGGGGAGGCGACGTACGAGCAGTACTTC; cdr3_aa: CASSEFGEATYEQYF
j_call: TRBJ2-7; clone_size: few; v_call: TRBV7-8; d_call: NA; cdr3_nt: TGTGCCAGCAGCGACGGGACAAGATCCTACGAGCAGTACTTC; cdr3_aa: CASSDGTRSYEQYF
j_call: TRBJ2-7; clone_size: NA; v_call: TRBV27; d_call: TRBD2; cdr3_nt: TGTGCCAGCAGTTTATCCTTAGCGGGGGGTACCTACGAGCAGTACTTC; cdr3_aa: CASSLSLAGGTYEQYF
j_call: TRBJ1-2; clone_size: NA; v_call: TRBV15; d_call: NA; cdr3_nt: TGTGCCACCAGCGCAGGATCCTATGGCTACACCTTC; cdr3_aa: CATSAGSYGYTF
j_call: TRBJ1-5; clone_size: NA; v_call: TRBV29-1; d_call: TRBD1; cdr3_nt: TGCAGCGTTGGGACAGGGGGTCAGCCCCAGCATTTT; cdr3_aa: CSVGTGGQPQHF
j_call: TRBJ2-2; clone_size: NA; v_call: TRBV19; d_call: NA; cdr3_nt: TGTGCCACCCTAGGACAAATCACCGGGGAGCTGTTTTTT; cdr3_aa: CATLGQITGELFF
j_call: TRBJ2-2; clone_size: NA; v_call: TRBV7-6; d_call: TRBD1; cdr3_nt: TGTGCCAGCAGCCCTACGACAGGGGGATACACCGGGGAGCTGTTTTTT; cdr3_aa: CASSPTTGGYTGELFF
j_call: TRBJ2-2; clone_size: NA; v_call: TRBV9; d_call: NA; cdr3_nt: TGTGCCAGCAGCGTAGACTACCAGGGTACCGGGGAGCTGTTTTTT; cdr3_aa: CASSVDYQGTGELFF
j_call: TRBJ2-7; clone_size: NA; v_call: TRBV7-2; d_call: TRBD2; cdr3_nt: TGTGCCAGCAGCCAAGGGGCGGGGGGTGAAGAGCAGTACTTC; cdr3_aa: CASSQGAGGEEQYF
j_call: TRBJ2-3; clone_size: NA; v_call: TRBV7-2; d_call: TRBD2; cdr3_nt: TGTGCCAGCAGCTGGAGCGGGGGAAACACAGATACGCAGTATTTT; cdr3_aa: CASSWSGGNTDTQYF
j_call: TRBJ1-2; clone_size: NA; v_call: TRBV5-4; d_call: TRBD1; cdr3_nt: TGTGCCAGCAGCACCGGGACAGGGGGCGGCTACACCTTC; cdr3_aa: CASSTGTGGGYTF
j_call: TRBJ2-3; clone_size: few; v_call: TRBV5-1; d_call: TRBD1; cdr3_nt: TGCGCCAGCAGCTTGAGGGGGCGCGTCGCAGATACGCAGTATTTT; cdr3_aa: CASSLRGRVADTQYF
j_call: TRBJ2-5; clone_size: NA; v_call: TRBV18; d_call: TRBD1; cdr3_nt: TGTGCCAGCTCATTAACGACAGGGGCCGGTGGAGAGACCCAGTACTTC; cdr3_aa: CASSLTTGAGGETQYF
j_call: TRBJ2-7; clone_size: once; v_call: TRBV7-9; d_call: TRBD2; cdr3_nt: TGTGCCAGCAGCCCTCCCCTAGCGGGGGGGCCAGGCGAGCAGTACTTC; cdr3_aa: CASSPPLAGGPGEQYF